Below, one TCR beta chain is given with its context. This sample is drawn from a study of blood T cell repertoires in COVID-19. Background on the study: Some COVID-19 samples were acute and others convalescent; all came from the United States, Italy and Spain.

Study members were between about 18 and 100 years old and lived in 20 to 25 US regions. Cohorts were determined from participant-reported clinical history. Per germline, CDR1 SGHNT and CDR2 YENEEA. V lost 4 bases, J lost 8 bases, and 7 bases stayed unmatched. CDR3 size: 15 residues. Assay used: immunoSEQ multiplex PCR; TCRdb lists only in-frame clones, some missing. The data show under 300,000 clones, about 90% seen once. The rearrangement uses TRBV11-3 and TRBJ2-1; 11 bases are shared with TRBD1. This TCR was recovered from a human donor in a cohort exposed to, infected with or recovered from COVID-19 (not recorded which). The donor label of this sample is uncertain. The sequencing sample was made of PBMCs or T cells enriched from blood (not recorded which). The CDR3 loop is CASSSGQGAGDEQFF. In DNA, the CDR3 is TGTGCCAGCAGCTCCGGACAGGGGGCAGGGGATGAGCAGTTCTTC.